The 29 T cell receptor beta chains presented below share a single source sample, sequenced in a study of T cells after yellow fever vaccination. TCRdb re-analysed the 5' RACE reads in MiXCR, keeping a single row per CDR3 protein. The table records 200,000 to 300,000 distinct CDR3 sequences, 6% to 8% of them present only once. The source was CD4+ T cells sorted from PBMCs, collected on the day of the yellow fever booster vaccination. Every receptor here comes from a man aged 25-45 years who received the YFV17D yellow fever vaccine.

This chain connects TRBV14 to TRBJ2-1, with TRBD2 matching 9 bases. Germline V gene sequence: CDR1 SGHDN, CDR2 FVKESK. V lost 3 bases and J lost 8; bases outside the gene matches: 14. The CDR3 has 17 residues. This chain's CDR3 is CASSQEYGTSSSDEQFF. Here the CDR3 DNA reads TGTGCCAGCAGCCAGGAGTACGGGACTAGCTCTAGCGATGAGCAGTTCTTC.

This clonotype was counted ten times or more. The CDR3 spells CAISETRTSYNEQFF. The DNA for the CDR3 is TGTGCCATCAGTGAAACCCGGACTTCCTACAATGAGCAGTTCTTC. The rearrangement links TRBV10-3 to TRBJ2-1, with a possible D match to TRBD2 (5 bases). This CDR3 region has 15 residues. CDR1 is ENHRY, CDR2 SYGVKD, per germline. Deletions cut 3 bases from V and 1 base from J, with 10 bases between.

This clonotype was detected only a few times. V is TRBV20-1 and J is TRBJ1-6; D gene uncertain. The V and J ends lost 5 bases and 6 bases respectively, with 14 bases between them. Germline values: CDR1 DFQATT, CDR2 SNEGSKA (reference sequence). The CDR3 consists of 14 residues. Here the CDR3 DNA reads TGCAGTGCTTCCGAATGGGGTGGTAATTCACCCCTCCACTTT. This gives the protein CSASEWGGNSPLHF.

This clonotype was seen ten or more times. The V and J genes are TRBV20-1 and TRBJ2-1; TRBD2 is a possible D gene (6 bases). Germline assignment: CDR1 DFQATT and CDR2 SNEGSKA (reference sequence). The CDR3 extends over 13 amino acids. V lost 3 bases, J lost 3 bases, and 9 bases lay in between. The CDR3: CSASGSNYNEQFF. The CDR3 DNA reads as TGCAGTGCTAGCGGGAGTAACTACAATGAGCAGTTCTTC.

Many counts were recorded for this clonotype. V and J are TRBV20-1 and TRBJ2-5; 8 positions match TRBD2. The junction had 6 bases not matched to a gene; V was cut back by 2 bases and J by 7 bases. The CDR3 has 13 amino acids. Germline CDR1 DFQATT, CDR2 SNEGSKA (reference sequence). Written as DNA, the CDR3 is TGCAGTGCTAGACTAGCGGGCCTGGGGACCCAGTACTTC. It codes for CSARLAGLGTQYF.

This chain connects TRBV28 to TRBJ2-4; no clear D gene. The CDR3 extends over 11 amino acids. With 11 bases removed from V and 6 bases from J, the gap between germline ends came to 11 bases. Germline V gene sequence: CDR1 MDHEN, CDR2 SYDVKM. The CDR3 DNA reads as TGTGCCGCAGGACCGCGAAACATTCAGTACTTC. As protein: CAAGPRNIQYF. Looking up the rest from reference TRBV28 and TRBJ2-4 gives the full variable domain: DVKVTQSSRYLVKRTGEKVFLECVQDMDHENMFWYRQDPGLGLRLIYFSYDVKMKEKGDIPEGYSVSREKKERFSLILESASTNQTSMYLCAAGPRNIQYFGAGTRLSVL.

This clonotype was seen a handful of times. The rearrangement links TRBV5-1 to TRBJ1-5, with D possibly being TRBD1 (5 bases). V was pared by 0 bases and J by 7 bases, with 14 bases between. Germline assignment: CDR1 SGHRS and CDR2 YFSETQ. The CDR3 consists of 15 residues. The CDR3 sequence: CASSLAGRSEQPQHF. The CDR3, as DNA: TGCGCCAGCAGCTTGGCAGGGAGGTCGGAGCAGCCCCAGCATTTT.

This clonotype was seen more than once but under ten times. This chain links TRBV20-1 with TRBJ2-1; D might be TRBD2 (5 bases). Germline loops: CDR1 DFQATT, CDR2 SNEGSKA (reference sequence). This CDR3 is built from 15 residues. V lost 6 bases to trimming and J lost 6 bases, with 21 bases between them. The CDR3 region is CSAEKGSDQFNEQFF. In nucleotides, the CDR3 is TGCAGTGCCGAAAAAGGTAGCGACCAATTCAATGAGCAGTTCTTC.

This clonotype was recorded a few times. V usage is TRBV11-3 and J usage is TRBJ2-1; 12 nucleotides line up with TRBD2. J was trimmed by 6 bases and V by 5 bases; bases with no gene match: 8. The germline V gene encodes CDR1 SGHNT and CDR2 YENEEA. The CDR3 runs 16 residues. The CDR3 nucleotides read TGTGCCAGCAGCCCACAAGGACTAGCGGGAATCAATGAGCAGTTCTTC. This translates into CASSPQGLAGINEQFF. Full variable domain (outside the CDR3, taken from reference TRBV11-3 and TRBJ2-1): EAGVVQSPRYKIIEKKQPVAFWCNPISGHNTLYWYLQNLGQGPELLIRYENEEAVDDSQLPKDRFSAERLKGVDSTLKIQPAELGDSAVYLCASSPQGLAGINEQFFGPGTRLTVL.

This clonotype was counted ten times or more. As DNA, the CDR3 is TGTGCCAGCAGCGTCATACTAGCGGCCCCCTACGAGCAGTACTTC. Translation gives CASSVILAAPYEQYF. The J gene is TRBJ2-7, the V gene TRBV9; 8 positions agree with TRBD2. CDR3 length equals 15 residues. The ends lost 2 bases at V and 2 bases at J; junction bases unmatched: 6. The germline V gene encodes CDR1 SGDLS and CDR2 YYNGEE.

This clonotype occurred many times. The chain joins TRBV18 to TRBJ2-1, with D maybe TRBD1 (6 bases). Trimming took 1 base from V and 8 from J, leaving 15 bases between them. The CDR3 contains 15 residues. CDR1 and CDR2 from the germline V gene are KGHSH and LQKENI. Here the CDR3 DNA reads TGTGCCAGCTCACCACAACAGGGTGGGGGTGATGAGCAGTTCTTC. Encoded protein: CASSPQQGGGDEQFF.

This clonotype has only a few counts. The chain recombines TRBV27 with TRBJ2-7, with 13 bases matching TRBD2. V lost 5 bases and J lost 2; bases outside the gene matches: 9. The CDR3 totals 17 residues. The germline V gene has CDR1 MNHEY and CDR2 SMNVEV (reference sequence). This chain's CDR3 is CASSPLRTSGSAYEQYF. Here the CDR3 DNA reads TGTGCCAGCAGTCCCCTCCGGACTAGCGGGAGCGCCTACGAGCAGTACTTC.

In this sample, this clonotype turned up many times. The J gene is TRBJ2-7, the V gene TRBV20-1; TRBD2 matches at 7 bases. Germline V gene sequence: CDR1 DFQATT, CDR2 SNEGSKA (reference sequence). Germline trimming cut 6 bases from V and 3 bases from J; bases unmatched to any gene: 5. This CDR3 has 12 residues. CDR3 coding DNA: TGCAGTGCCCCTCGGGGGGACTACGAGCAGTACTTC. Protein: CSAPRGDYEQYF.

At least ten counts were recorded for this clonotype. The CDR3 region has the DNA TGTGCCAGCAGTTTAGTGGACTCGGAGGGACGCTCACCCCTCCACTTT. This translates into CASSLVDSEGRSPLHF. This chain links TRBV28 with TRBJ1-6; D is perhaps TRBD1 (5 bases). CDR1 MDHEN and CDR2 SYDVKM come from the germline V gene. This CDR3 region has 16 residues. V lost 2 bases and J lost 10, with 18 bases in between.

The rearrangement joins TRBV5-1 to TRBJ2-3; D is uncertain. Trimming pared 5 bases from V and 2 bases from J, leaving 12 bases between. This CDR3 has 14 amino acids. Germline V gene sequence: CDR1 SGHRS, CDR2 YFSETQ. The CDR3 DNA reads TGCGCCAGCAGTCCAGACCGGCTCACAGATACGCAGTATTTT. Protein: CASSPDRLTDTQYF. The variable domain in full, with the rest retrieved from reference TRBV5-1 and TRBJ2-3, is KAGVTQTPRYLIKTRGQQVTLSCSPISGHRSVSWYQQTPGQGLQFLFEYFSETQRNKGNFPGRFSGRQFSNSRSEMNVSTLELGDSALYLCASSPDRLTDTQYFGPGTRLTVL.

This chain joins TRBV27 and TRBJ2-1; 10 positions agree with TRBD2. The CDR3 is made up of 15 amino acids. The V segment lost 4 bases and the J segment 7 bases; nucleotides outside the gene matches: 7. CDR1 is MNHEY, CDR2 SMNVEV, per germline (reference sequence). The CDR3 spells CASSSSGSFGNEQFF. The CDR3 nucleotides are TGTGCCAGCAGTTCTAGCGGGAGTTTCGGGAATGAGCAGTTCTTC.

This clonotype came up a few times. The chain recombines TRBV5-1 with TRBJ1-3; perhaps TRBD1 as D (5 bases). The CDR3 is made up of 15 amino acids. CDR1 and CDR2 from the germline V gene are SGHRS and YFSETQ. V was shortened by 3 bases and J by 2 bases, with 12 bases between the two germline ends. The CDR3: CASSSRAAAGNTIYF. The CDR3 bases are TGCGCCAGCAGCTCCAGGGCTGCGGCTGGAAACACCATATATTTT.

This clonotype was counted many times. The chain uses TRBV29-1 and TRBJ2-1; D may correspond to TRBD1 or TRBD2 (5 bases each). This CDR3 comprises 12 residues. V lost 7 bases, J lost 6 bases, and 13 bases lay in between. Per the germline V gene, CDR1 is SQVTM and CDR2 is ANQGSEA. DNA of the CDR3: TGCAGCGCCTCCGACAGCGGCAATGAGCAGTTCTTC. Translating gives CSASDSGNEQFF.

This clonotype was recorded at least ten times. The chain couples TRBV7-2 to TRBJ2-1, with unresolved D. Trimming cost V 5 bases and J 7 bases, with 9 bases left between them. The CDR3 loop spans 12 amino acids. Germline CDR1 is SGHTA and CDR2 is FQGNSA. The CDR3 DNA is TGTGCCAGCAGCCTTCGCACAAATGAGCAGTTCTTC. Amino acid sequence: CASSLRTNEQFF.

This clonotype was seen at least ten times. The CDR3 DNA reads TGCAGTGCTAGTGCGGCAGGGCGGGGGAATCCCTACGAGCAGTACTTC. Its protein product is CSASAAGRGNPYEQYF. V usage is TRBV20-1 and J usage is TRBJ2-7, with 7 bases that match TRBD2. Germline lookup yields CDR1 DFQATT and CDR2 SNEGSKA (reference sequence). This CDR3 is built from 16 residues. The junction had 13 bases not matched to a gene; V was cut back by 3 bases and J by 2 bases.

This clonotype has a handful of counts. The CDR3 DNA follows: TGCGCCAGCAGCTTTTGGACGGACCTAAACTATGGCTACACCTTC. Amino acids: CASSFWTDLNYGYTF. V usage is TRBV5-1 and J usage is TRBJ1-2; D remains unclear. V was trimmed by 2 bases and J by 2 bases, leaving 13 bases between them. The CDR3 is made up of 15 amino acids. Germline CDR1 SGHRS, CDR2 YFSETQ.

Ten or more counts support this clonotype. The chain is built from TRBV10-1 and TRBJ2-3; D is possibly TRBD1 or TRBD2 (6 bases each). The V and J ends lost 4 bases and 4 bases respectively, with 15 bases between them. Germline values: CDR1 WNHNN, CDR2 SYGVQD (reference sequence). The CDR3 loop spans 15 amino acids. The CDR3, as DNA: TGCGCCAGCAGTGCCCCCGAGGGGGGCGCAGATACGCAGTATTTT. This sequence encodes CASSAPEGGADTQYF.

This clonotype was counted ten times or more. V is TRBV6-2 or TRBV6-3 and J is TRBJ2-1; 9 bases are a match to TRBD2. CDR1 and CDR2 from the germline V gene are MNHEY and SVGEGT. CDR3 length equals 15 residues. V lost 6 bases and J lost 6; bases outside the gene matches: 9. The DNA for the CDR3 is TGTGCCAGCAGCCGACCCACTAGCGGGTTCAATGAGCAGTTCTTC. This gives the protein CASSRPTSGFNEQFF.

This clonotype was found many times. CDR3 nucleotide sequence: TGTGCCAGCAGGAAAGAGACCGGGACTCGCACCTTC. It specifies CASRKETGTRTF. V usage is TRBV6-1 and J usage is TRBJ1-2, with D perhaps TRBD1 (5 bases). CDR1 is MNHNS and CDR2 is SASEGT in the germline V gene. CDR3 size: 12 residues. The V gene lost 6 bases and the J gene lost 13 bases, with 18 bases spanning the gap.

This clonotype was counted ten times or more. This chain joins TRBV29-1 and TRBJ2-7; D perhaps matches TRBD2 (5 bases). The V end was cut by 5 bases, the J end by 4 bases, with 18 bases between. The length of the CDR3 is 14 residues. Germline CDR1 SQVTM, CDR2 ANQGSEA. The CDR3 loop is CSVRGGGLLYEQYF. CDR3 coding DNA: TGCAGCGTTCGGGGTGGCGGACTCCTTTACGAGCAGTACTTC.

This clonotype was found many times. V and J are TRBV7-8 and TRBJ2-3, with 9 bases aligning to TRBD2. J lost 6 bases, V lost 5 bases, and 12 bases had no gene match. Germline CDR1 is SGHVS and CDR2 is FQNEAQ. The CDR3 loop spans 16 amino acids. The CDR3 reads CASSGNSGRGVDTQYF. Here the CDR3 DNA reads TGTGCCAGCAGCGGCAATAGCGGGAGAGGGGTTGATACGCAGTATTTT.

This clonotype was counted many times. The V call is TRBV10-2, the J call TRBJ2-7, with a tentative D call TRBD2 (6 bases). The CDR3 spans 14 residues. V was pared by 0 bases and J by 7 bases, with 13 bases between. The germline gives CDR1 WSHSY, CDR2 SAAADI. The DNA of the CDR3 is TGCGCCAGCAGTGAGTCTCCTCGGGGGACGGAGCAGTACTTC. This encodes CASSESPRGTEQYF.

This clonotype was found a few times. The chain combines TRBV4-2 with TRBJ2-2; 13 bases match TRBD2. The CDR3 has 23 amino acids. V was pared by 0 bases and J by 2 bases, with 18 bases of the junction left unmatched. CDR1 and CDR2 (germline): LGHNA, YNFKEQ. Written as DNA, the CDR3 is TGTGCCAGCAGCCAAGATAGGTCCGCTCCCGGGACTAGCGGGACCCAAAACACCGGGGAGCTGTTTTTT. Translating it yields CASSQDRSAPGTSGTQNTGELFF.

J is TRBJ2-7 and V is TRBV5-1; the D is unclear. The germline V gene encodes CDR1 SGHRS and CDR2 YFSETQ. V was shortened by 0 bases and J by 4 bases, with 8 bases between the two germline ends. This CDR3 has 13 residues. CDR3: CASSLATEYEQYF. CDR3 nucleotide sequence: TGCGCCAGCAGCTTGGCAACGGAATACGAGCAGTACTTC.